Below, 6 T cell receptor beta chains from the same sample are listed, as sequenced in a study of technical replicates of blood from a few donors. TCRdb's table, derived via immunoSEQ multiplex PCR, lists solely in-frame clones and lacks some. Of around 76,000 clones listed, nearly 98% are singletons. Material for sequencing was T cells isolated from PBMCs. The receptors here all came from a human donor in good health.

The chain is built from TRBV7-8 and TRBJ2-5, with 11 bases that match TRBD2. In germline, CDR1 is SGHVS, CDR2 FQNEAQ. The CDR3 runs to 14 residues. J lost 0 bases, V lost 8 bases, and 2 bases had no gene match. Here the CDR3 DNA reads TGTGCCAGCCGTAGCGGGGGGGACCAAGAGACCCAGTACTTC. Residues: CASRSGGDQETQYF.

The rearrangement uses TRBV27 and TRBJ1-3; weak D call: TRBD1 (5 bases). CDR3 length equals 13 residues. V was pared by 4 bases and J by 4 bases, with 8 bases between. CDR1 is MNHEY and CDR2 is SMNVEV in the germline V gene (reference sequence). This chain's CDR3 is CASSYRQGNTIYF. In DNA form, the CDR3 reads TGTGCCAGCAGTTACCGACAGGGAAACACCATATATTTT.

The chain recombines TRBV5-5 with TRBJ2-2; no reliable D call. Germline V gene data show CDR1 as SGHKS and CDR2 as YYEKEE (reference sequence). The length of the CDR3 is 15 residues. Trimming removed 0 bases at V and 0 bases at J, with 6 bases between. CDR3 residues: CASSLASANTGELFF. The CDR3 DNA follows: TGTGCCAGCAGCTTGGCCAGCGCGAACACCGGGGAGCTGTTTTTT.

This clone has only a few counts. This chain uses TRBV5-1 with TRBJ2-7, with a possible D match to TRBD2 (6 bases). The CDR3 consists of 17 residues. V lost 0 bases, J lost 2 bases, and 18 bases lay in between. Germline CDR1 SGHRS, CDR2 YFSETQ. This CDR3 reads CASSLDIPGLQTYEQYF. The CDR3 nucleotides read TGCGCCAGCAGCTTGGATATTCCGGGACTCCAAACCTACGAGCAGTACTTC. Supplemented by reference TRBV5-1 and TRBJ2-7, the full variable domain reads KAGVTQTPRYLIKTRGQQVTLSCSPISGHRSVSWYQQTPGQGLQFLFEYFSETQRNKGNFPGRFSGRQFSNSRSEMNVSTLELGDSALYLCASSLDIPGLQTYEQYFGPGTRLTVT.

The DNA for the CDR3 is TGTGCCAGCAGGTGGCCTAGCTCCTACGAGCAGTACTTC. This encodes CASRWPSSYEQYF. This rearrangement joins TRBV28 to TRBJ2-7; D is ambiguous. The CDR3 is 13 residues long. V shed 6 bases and J shed 0 bases, with 9 bases lying between them. In germline, CDR1 is MDHEN, CDR2 SYDVKM.

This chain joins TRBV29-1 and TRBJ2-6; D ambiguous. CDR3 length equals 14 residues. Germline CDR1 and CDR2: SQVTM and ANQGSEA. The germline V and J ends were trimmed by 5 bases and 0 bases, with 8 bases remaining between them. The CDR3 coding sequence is TGCAGCGTTATATTCGGCTCTGGGGCCAACGTCCTGACTTTC. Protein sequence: CSVIFGSGANVLTF. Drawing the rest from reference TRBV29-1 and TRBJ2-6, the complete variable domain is SAVISQKPSRDICQRGTSLTIQCQVDSQVTMMFWYRQQPGQSLTLIATANQGSEATYESGFVIDKFPISRPNLTFSTLTVSNMSPEDSSIYLCSVIFGSGANVLTFGAGSRLTVL.